This T cell receptor (beta chain) was identified in a study of T cells in Graves' hyperthyroidism and ophthalmopathy. This clonotype was seen a few times. One end of the junction fails to match germline, which may point to a read error. The CDR3 runs to 14 residues. It was RNA transcripts that yielded the amplified TCR beta CDR3 regions. RT-PCR in the first round (using the HTBI primer set) targeted the TCR CDR3. TCRdb used MiXCR to reprocess the multiplex PCR reads, holding one entry per CDR3 protein. The sample lists around 380,000 distinct CDR3 sequences, less than 15% occurring once. Sequencing was performed on blood. The TCR was taken from a man aged 25 to 45 with Graves' hyperthyroidism that later progressed to Graves' ophthalmopathy. The rearrangement joins TRBV12-3 or TRBV12-4 to TRBJ2-5; 10 bases are shared with TRBD2. CDR3 sequence: CASSLTSGHETQCF. CDR3 sequence (DNA): TGTGCCAGCAGTTTGACTAGCGGGCATGAGACCCAGTGCTTC.